This T cell receptor (beta chain) was recovered during a study of blood T cell repertoires in COVID-19. In the study overall: Material from acute and convalescent COVID-19 was sourced from the United States, Italy and Spain. PBMCs, B-cell-depleted T cells, or T cells were the source of the cDNA or gDNA that made up the material.

Trimming removed 5 bases from V and 1 base from J, with 8 bases in between. Germline V lookup: CDR1 SQVTM, CDR2 ANQGSEA. This CDR3 comprises 12 residues. As handled by the study authors: The assay estimated nucleated cells by amplifying reference gene primers. The method was immunoSEQ multiplex PCR; TCRdb's version includes in-frame clones alone and lacks a portion of them. V and J calls plus clone size are reproduced from that table; the DNA served to infer D and trimming. The sample consists of some 21,000 clones, approximately 81% of them appearing once. Sequences were obtained from peripheral blood. This TCR was sampled from a middle-aged man with acute or convalescent COVID-19. The chain uses TRBV29-1 and TRBJ1-1, with D tentatively TRBD1 (5 bases). Written as DNA, the CDR3 is TGCAGCGTTCGACAGCAGAACACTGAAGCTTTCTTT. It translates to CSVRQQNTEAFF.